This TCR beta chain was recorded in a study of T-cell reconstitution after alpha-beta-depleted transplantation in children. Germline CDR1 LNHDA, CDR2 SQIVND (reference sequence). V lost 5 bases to trimming and J lost 3 bases, with 23 bases between them. This CDR3 contains 17 residues. Construction of the TCRbeta library involved unique molecular identifiers. TCRdb reprocessed the PCR reads via MiXCR and lists one record per CDR3 protein. The repertoire holds approximately 490,000 distinct CDR3 sequences, with 12% as singletons. The sequence was obtained from a human donor who donated a stem cell graft to a child with combined immunodeficiency. This specimen consisted of PBMCs from the stem cell graft donor, obtained from the stem cell graft. The chain links TRBV19 to TRBJ2-7; perhaps TRBD1 as D (6 bases). CDR3 in DNA: TGTGCCAGTAGTCCACGGACAGAGTGGGGCGGTTACTACGAGCAGTACTTC. It codes for CASSPRTEWGGYYEQYF. The whole variable domain, remainder taken from reference TRBV19 and TRBJ2-7, is DGGITQSPKYLFRKEGQNVTLSCEQNLNHDAMYWYRQDPGQGLRLIYYSQIVNDFQKGDIAEGYSVSREKKESFPLTVTSAQKNPTAFYLCASSPRTEWGGYYEQYFGPGTRLTVT.